This passage covers 5 T cell receptor beta chains from one sample sequenced in a study of blood T cell repertoires in COVID-19. Assay: immunoSEQ multiplex PCR; the TCRdb copy retains only in-frame clones and omits some. The top ten clones hold 3.8% of a sample with tens of thousands of clones, over 75% of them seen once. The sequenced sample was peripheral blood. These receptors were obtained from a man aged 55 to 69 with acute or convalescent COVID-19.

The chain combines TRBV27 with TRBJ1-2; D possibly corresponds to TRBD1 (6 bases). The CDR3 is 12 amino acids. Deletions cut 5 bases from V and 5 bases from J, with 9 bases between. In germline, CDR1 is MNHEY, CDR2 SMNVEV (reference sequence). The CDR3 is CASSTTGYGYTF. The CDR3 bases are TGTGCCAGCAGTACGACAGGTTATGGCTACACCTTC.

The rearrangement links TRBV6-1 to TRBJ1-1; D unclear. Looked up from germline, CDR1 is MNHNS and CDR2 is SASEGT. Deletions cut 2 bases from V and 10 bases from J, with 8 bases between. The CDR3 is 11 amino acids. CDR3 coding DNA: TGTGCCAGCAGTGAATCCTATTCAGCTTTCTTT. It codes for CASSESYSAFF.

This clone appeared once. V gene TRBV6-5 combines with J gene TRBJ2-1, with D maybe TRBD1 (6 bases). V gave up 6 bases and J gave up 2 bases, with 11 bases separating them. CDR1 and CDR2 (germline): MNHEY, SVGAGI. The CDR3 extends over 14 amino acids. CDR3 sequence (DNA): TGTGCCAGCAGACACAGGGACCCCTACAATGAGCAGTTCTTC. It yields the protein CASRHRDPYNEQFF.

The V and J genes are TRBV27 and TRBJ2-7, with 8 bases matching TRBD2. Germline CDR1 MNHEY, CDR2 SMNVEV (reference sequence). The CDR3 is made up of 15 amino acids. The ends lost 6 bases at V and 3 bases at J; junction bases unmatched: 10. Here the CDR3 DNA reads TGTGCCAGCAGCCATAGGGGTAGCGGGGTCTACGAGCAGTACTTC. Amino acid sequence: CASSHRGSGVYEQYF.

The rearrangement links TRBV2 to TRBJ2-3, with D maybe TRBD2 (6 bases). This CDR3 is built from 13 residues. Germline V gives CDR1 SNHLY, CDR2 FYNNEI. V dropped 5 bases and J dropped 6 bases, with 12 bases sitting between them. CDR3 loop: CASSRLVVDTQYF. DNA of the CDR3: TGTGCCAGCAGTAGACTAGTGGTGGATACGCAGTATTTT.